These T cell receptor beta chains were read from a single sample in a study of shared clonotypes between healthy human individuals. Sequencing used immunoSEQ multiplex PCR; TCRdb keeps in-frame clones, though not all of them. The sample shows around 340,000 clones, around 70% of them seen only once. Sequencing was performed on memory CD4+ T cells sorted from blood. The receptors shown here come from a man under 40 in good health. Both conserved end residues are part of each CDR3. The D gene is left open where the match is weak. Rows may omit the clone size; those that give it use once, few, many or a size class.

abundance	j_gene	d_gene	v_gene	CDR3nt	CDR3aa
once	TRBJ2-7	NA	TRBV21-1	TGTGCCAGCAGCAAAGATATTACGGGTCTAGCGGGAGCAAACTACGAGCAGTACTTC	CASSKDITGLAGANYEQYF
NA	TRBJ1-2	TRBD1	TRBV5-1	TGCGCCAGCAGCATAACAGGGGGCGGTTTACATGGCTACACCTTC	CASSITGGGLHGYTF
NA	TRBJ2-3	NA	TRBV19	TGTGCCAGTGGGGCGGGGTACACAGATACGCAGTATTTT	CASGAGYTDTQYF
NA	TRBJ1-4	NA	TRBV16	TGTGCCAGCAGCCAGGGGTCAATTGAAAAACTGTTTTTT	CASSQGSIEKLFF
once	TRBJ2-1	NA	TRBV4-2	TGTGCCAGCAGCCAGCTCGGGGGCAATGAGCAGTTCTTC	CASSQLGGNEQFF
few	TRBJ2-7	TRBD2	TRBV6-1	TGTGCCAGCAGTGAAGCAGAAGCGGGAGCCTACGAGCAGTACTTC	CASSEAEAGAYEQYF
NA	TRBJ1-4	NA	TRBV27	TGTGCCAGCAGCCCTCTCGGTAATGAAAAACTGTTTTTT	CASSPLGNEKLFF
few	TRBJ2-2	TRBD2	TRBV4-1	TGCGCCAGCAGCCAGGGGCTAGCGGGTACCGGGGAGCTGTTTTTT	CASSQGLAGTGELFF
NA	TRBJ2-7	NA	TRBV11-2	TGTGCCAGCAGCCCAGGCCTCCGGCACAGGGAAAGCTACGAGCAGTACTTC	CASSPGLRHRESYEQYF
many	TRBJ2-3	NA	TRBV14	TGTGCCAGCAGCCCCGGCCCCCAGGCTGGGGGGATCGCAGATACGCAGTATTTT	CASSPGPQAGGIADTQYF
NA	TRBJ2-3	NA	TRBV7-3	TGTGCCAGCAGCGCCGGTTCAGGGGGCACAGATACGCAGTATTTT	CASSAGSGGTDTQYF
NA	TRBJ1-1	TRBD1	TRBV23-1	TGCGCCAGCAGTCAAGAGGGGGCAGTCACTGAAGCTTTCTTT	CASSQEGAVTEAFF
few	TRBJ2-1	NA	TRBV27	TGTGCCAGCAGTTCGACAGTAAACTCCTACAATGAGCAGTTCTTC	CASSSTVNSYNEQFF
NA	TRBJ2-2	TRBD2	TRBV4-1	TGCGCCAGCAGCCGACCTAGCGGGAGGGCCTTGGTCACCGGGGAGCTGTTTTTT	CASSRPSGRALVTGELFF
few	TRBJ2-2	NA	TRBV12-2	TGTGCAAGTCGCTTAGGCCCGCCTAGCGCGGGAAACACCGGGGAGCTGTTTTTT	CASRLGPPSAGNTGELFF
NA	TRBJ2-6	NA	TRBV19	TGTGCCAGTAGTATCGGGGTCGTCTCTGGGGCCAACGTCCTGACTTTC	CASSIGVVSGANVLTF
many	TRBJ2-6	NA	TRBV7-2	TGTGCCAGCAGCTTAGGTAGGACCGGGGCCAACGTCCTGACTTTC	CASSLGRTGANVLTF
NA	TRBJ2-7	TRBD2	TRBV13	TGTGCCAGCAGCCCGAGACTAGCCCTCCATCACGAGCAGTACTTC	CASSPRLALHHEQYF
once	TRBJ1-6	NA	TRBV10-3	TGTGCCATCAGTGGGGACGAGAATTCACCCCTCCACTTT	CAISGDENSPLHF
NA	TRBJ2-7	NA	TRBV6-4	TGTGCCAGAAATTACGAGCAGTACTTC	CARNYEQYF
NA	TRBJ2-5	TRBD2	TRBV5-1	TGCGCCAGCAGCTTGCGGACCCGGGAGGCGGGGGAGACCCAGTACTTC	CASSLRTREAGETQYF
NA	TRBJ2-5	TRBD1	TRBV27	TGTGCCAGCAGTCCAGGGGGCCAAGAGACCCAGTACTTC	CASSPGGQETQYF
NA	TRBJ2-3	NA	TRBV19	TGTGCCAGTAGTAGCGGTACTAGCACAGATACGCAGTATTTT	CASSSGTSTDTQYF
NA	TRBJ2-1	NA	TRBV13	TGTGCCAGCAGCCACCCATCTCCGGGGGGCGACGAGCAGTTCTTC	CASSHPSPGGDEQFF
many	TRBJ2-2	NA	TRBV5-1	TGCGCCAGCAGCTTGCCAGGAGGGCCCCACACCGGGGAGCTGTTTTTT	CASSLPGGPHTGELFF
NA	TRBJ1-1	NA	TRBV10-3	TGTGCCATCACCGACGACAGAAACACTGAAGCTTTCTTT	CAITDDRNTEAFF
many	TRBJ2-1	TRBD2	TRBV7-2	TGTGCCAGCAGCTTAGTGGGCGGGAGGACCTACAATGAGCAGTTCTTC	CASSLVGGRTYNEQFF
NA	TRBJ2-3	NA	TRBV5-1	TGCGCCAGCAGCTTGGAGCGCAGGGCAGTAGATACGCAGTATTTT	CASSLERRAVDTQYF
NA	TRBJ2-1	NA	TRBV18	TGTGCCAGCTCACCTGACAGGAGCTCCTACAATGAGCAGTTCTTC	CASSPDRSSYNEQFF
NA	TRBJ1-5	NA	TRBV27	TGTGCCAGCAGTTTTGCCAATCAGCCCCAGCATTTT	CASSFANQPQHF
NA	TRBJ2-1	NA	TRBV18	TGTGCCAGCTCACGGGAGAATGAGCAGTTCTTC	CASSRENEQFF
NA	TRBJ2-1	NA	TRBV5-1	TGCGCCAGCAGCTTGGTGGGACTCCGAAGCTCCTACAATGAGCAGTTCTTC	CASSLVGLRSSYNEQFF
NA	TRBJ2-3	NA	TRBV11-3	TGTGCCAGCAGCTTAGGAGGGGGACCTACAGATACGCAGTATTTT	CASSLGGGPTDTQYF
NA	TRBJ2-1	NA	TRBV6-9	TGTGCCAGCATCGAGGGAGCAACCTACAATGAGCAGTTCTTC	CASIEGATYNEQFF
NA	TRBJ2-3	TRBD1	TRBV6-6	TGTGCCAGCAGCAGGACAGGGGGCACAGATACGCAGTATTTT	CASSRTGGTDTQYF